One sample yielded the 27 T cell receptor beta chains listed below, sequenced in a study of T-cell reconstitution after alpha-beta-depleted transplantation in children. As it was prepared, the TCRbeta library received unique molecular identifiers. TCRdb processed the PCR reads anew with MiXCR; each CDR3 protein has one entry. This sample has about 600,000 distinct CDR3 sequences; about 10% occur once, and the top ten carry less than 5%. The material was PBMCs from the stem cell graft donor, obtained from the stem cell graft. The receptors shown here come from a human donor who donated a stem cell graft to a child with acute myeloid leukemia.

J is TRBJ2-7 and V is TRBV20-1, with D perhaps TRBD2 (5 bases). The CDR3 contains 14 residues. Deletions cut 1 base from V and 2 bases from J, with 12 bases between. The germline V gene has CDR1 DFQATT and CDR2 SNEGSKA (reference sequence). CDR3 DNA sequence: TGCAGTGCTAGAGTTCCGAGGGCGACCTACGAGCAGTACTTC. This encodes CSARVPRATYEQYF.

The chain combines TRBV4-2 with TRBJ2-1; D remains unclear. In germline, CDR1 is LGHNA, CDR2 YNFKEQ. The CDR3 has 14 amino acids. V lost 4 bases to trimming and J lost 9 bases, with 16 bases between them. As DNA, the CDR3 is TGTGCCAGCAGCCCCCTACCCACCGTGGGTGAGCAGTTCTTC. Protein product: CASSPLPTVGEQFF.

This clonotype appeared a few times. This sequence joins TRBV28 and TRBJ1-1, with D perhaps TRBD1 (5 bases). The CDR3 loop spans 14 amino acids. V was shortened by 4 bases and J by 8 bases, with 17 bases between the two germline ends. The V gene's germline CDR1 is MDHEN and CDR2 SYDVKM. The CDR3 DNA sequence: TGTGCCAGCAGTTCCCTCGGGGGTTTGGCGGAAGCTTTCTTT. Translated: CASSSLGGLAEAFF.

This clonotype occurred a few times. The gene calls are TRBV6-2 or TRBV6-3 and TRBJ1-1; D gene unclear. With 8 bases removed from V and 5 bases from J, the gap between germline ends came to 18 bases. The CDR3 runs to 14 residues. CDR1 and CDR2 from the germline V gene are MNHEY and SVGEGT. The CDR3 loop reads CASGRELVGTEAFF. Here the CDR3 DNA reads TGTGCCAGCGGCCGGGAGCTGGTGGGGACTGAAGCTTTCTTT.

For this clonotype: The conserved closing phenylalanine or tryptophan is absent in this CDR3, likely reflecting a read error. The chain employs TRBV11-2 and TRBJ1-5, with D maybe TRBD1 (6 bases). Looked up from germline, CDR1 is SGHAT and CDR2 is FQNNGV. Deletions cut 4 bases from V and 0 bases from J, with 10 bases between. The CDR3 contains 15 residues. Written as DNA, the CDR3 is TGTGCCAGCAGCTGGACAGTAGATAGCAATCAGCCCCAGCATTCT. This encodes CASSWTVDSNQPQHS.

This clonotype was counted only a few times. V usage is TRBV5-1 and J usage is TRBJ1-1; tentative D call: TRBD1 (6 bases). Trimming removed 0 bases at V and 4 bases at J, with 10 bases between. The V gene's germline CDR1 is SGHRS and CDR2 YFSETQ. The CDR3 is made up of 14 amino acids. The CDR3 bases are TGCGCCAGCAGCTTGGATGGGGGGGCCACTGAAGCTTTCTTT. Amino acid sequence: CASSLDGGATEAFF.

The J gene is TRBJ1-1, the V gene TRBV12-3 or TRBV12-4; D unclear. The length of the CDR3 is 13 residues. V was cut by 6 bases and J by 0 bases, with 8 bases left in between. CDR3 sequence reads: CASSGGVNTEAFF. Here the CDR3 DNA reads TGTGCCAGCAGCGGCGGGGTGAACACTGAAGCTTTCTTT.

Only a few counts were recorded for this clonotype. V gene TRBV12-3 or TRBV12-4 combines with J gene TRBJ1-5; D perhaps matches TRBD1 (6 bases). V was cut by 2 bases and J by 9 bases, with 14 bases left in between. This CDR3 contains 14 residues. The DNA for the CDR3 is TGTGCCAGCAGTTTAAATGGGGGGGCTCTGCCCCAGCATTTT. Its translation is CASSLNGGALPQHF.

This clonotype was seen a handful of times. The CDR3 here is CASSYRASGNSPLHF. The CDR3 coding sequence is TGTGCCAGCAGTTATCGGGCCTCGGGAAATTCACCCCTCCACTTT. The gene calls are TRBV6-2 or TRBV6-3 and TRBJ1-6; no clear D gene. V was cut by 3 bases and J by 7 bases, with 13 bases left in between. Germline V gene lookup returns CDR1 MNHEY and CDR2 SVGEGT. The CDR3 runs 15 residues.

The CDR3 DNA follows: TGCGCCAGCAGTCCGACAGGGACAAACACCATATATTTT. Amino acids: CASSPTGTNTIYF. The chain employs TRBV4-3 and TRBJ1-3, with 7 bases that match TRBD1. The V gene end was trimmed by 6 bases and the J gene end by 6 bases; junction bases not matched to a gene: 5. Germline V lookup: CDR1 LGHNA, CDR2 YSLEER. CDR3 length: 13 amino acids.

The chain links TRBV9 to TRBJ2-3; tentatively, D is TRBD1 (6 bases). The CDR3 covers 15 residues. V was shortened by 0 bases and J by 6 bases, with 14 bases between the two germline ends. Germline values: CDR1 SGDLS, CDR2 YYNGEE. CDR3 nucleotide sequence: TGTGCCAGCAGCGTAGAGGGGACACCGGGGGATACGCAGTATTTT. It specifies CASSVEGTPGDTQYF. Looking up the rest from reference TRBV9 and TRBJ2-3 gives the full variable domain: DSGVTQTPKHLITATGQRVTLRCSPRSGDLSVYWYQQSLDQGLQFLIQYYNGEERAKGNILERFSAQQFPDLHSELNLSSLELGDSALYFCASSVEGTPGDTQYFGPGTRLTVL.

This clonotype was detected a few times. The V and J genes are TRBV12-3 or TRBV12-4 and TRBJ2-7; D is ambiguous. The CDR3 has 11 residues. With 7 bases removed from V and 8 bases from J, the gap between germline ends came to 12 bases. CDR3 coding DNA: TGTGCCAGCAACGACGGATATAAGCAGTACTTC. Its protein product is CASNDGYKQYF.

This clonotype appeared a few times. The chain recombines TRBV5-1 with TRBJ2-5; TRBD1 matches 9 bases. The CDR3 has 15 residues. Germline assignment: CDR1 SGHRS and CDR2 YFSETQ. The V segment lost 4 bases and the J segment 3 bases; nucleotides outside the gene matches: 7. The CDR3 region is CASSPAGTGKETQYF. The CDR3, as DNA: TGCGCCAGCAGCCCTGCCGGGACAGGGAAAGAGACCCAGTACTTC.

This chain uses TRBV20-1 with TRBJ2-2, with TRBD2 matching 10 bases. There are 15 residues in the CDR3. V gave up 5 bases and J gave up 1 base; unmatched junction bases: 4. Germline V lookup: CDR1 DFQATT, CDR2 SNEGSKA (reference sequence). Written as DNA, the CDR3 is TGCAGTGCTGCTATAGCGGGAGGGAACACCGGGGAGCTGTTTTTT. This translates into CSAAIAGGNTGELFF.

This clonotype was observed at least ten times. The chain uses TRBV20-1 and TRBJ2-1, with TRBD2 matching 10 bases. This CDR3 has 15 residues. The junction had 1 base not matched to a gene; V was cut back by 2 bases and J by 0 bases. In germline, CDR1 is DFQATT, CDR2 SNEGSKA (reference sequence). CDR3 region: CSARSSGSSYNEQFF. The CDR3 bases are TGCAGTGCTAGATCTAGCGGGAGCTCCTACAATGAGCAGTTCTTC.

This clonotype showed up just a few times. The V and J genes are TRBV28 and TRBJ1-1; 7 bases are shared with TRBD1. This CDR3 region has 14 residues. Germline V gene data show CDR1 as MDHEN and CDR2 as SYDVKM. V trimming: 8 bases; J trimming: 0 bases; junction bases outside the gene matches: 6. The CDR3 region has the DNA TGTGCCAGCGGACAGGTGCCCATGAACACTGAAGCTTTCTTT. Amino acid sequence: CASGQVPMNTEAFF.

V gene TRBV4-2 combines with J gene TRBJ2-7, with 8 nucleotides matching TRBD2. Germline V gives CDR1 LGHNA, CDR2 YNFKEQ. The CDR3 totals 15 residues. After removal of 1 base from V and 2 bases from J, the junction contained 4 bases not matched to a gene. The CDR3 spells CASSQGAGVPYEQYF. Written as DNA, the CDR3 is TGTGCCAGCAGCCAAGGAGCGGGAGTCCCCTACGAGCAGTACTTC.

The chain combines TRBV29-1 with TRBJ2-5; D gene ambiguous. The V end lost 4 bases, the J end lost 4 bases, and 10 bases lay between the germline ends. Germline lookup yields CDR1 SQVTM and CDR2 ANQGSEA. The CDR3 loop spans 12 amino acids. The CDR3 reads CSVVWPGETQYF. CDR3 nucleotide sequence: TGCAGCGTTGTTTGGCCCGGAGAGACCCAGTACTTC.

This clonotype was picked up many times. This sequence joins TRBV7-9 and TRBJ2-3, with TRBD2 matching 12 bases. CDR1 and CDR2 from the germline V gene are SEHNR and FQNEAQ (reference sequence). This CDR3 is built from 16 residues. V lost 3 bases, J lost 3 bases, and 4 bases stayed unmatched. CDR3 DNA: TGTGCCAGCAGCTTTTTGACTAGCGGGAGTACAGATACGCAGTATTTT. Protein sequence: CASSFLTSGSTDTQYF.

CDR3 nucleotides: TGCAGCGTTGAAGAGAACAGGGGGCATGGCTACACCTTC. This gives the protein CSVEENRGHGYTF. V usage is TRBV29-1 and J usage is TRBJ1-2; TRBD1 matches 9 bases. Germline V gene sequence: CDR1 SQVTM, CDR2 ANQGSEA. Germline trimming cut 0 bases from V and 6 bases from J; bases unmatched to any gene: 2. The CDR3 is 13 residues long.

There are many counts of this clonotype. The chain couples TRBV7-2 to TRBJ2-1; 8 nucleotides line up with TRBD2. This CDR3 has 14 amino acids. CDR1 is SGHTA, CDR2 FQGNSA, per germline. The trim removed 6 bases at V and 7 bases at J, leaving 8 bases unmatched. DNA for the CDR3: TGTGCCAGCAGGTTCGGGACTAGTAAGAATGAGCAGTTCTTC. Its translation: CASRFGTSKNEQFF.

There are many counts of this clonotype. The genes are TRBV12-3 or TRBV12-4 and TRBJ2-1; 9 bases are a match to TRBD2. V lost 6 bases, J lost 8 bases, and 5 bases stayed unmatched. The CDR3 runs to 13 residues. The CDR3 nucleotides are TGTGCCAGCAGATCTAGCGGGAATCATGAGCAGTTCTTC. Protein product: CASRSSGNHEQFF.

The chain is built from TRBV27 and TRBJ2-7; D gene unclear. Between the trimmed V and J ends, which lost 6 bases and 4 bases, there was a span of 16 bases. CDR3 length equals 14 residues. Germline V gene lookup returns CDR1 MNHEY and CDR2 SMNVEV (reference sequence). For the CDR3, the DNA is TGTGCCAGCAGCTTCTTGTCATTACAGTACGAGCAGTACTTC. Translation: CASSFLSLQYEQYF.

The CDR3 protein is CASSLSGAGNIQYF. DNA for the CDR3: TGTGCCAGCAGCTTATCGGGGGCGGGAAACATTCAGTACTTC. The chain combines TRBV7-3 with TRBJ2-4, with D perhaps matching TRBD1 or TRBD2 (6 bases each). The CDR3 length is 14 residues. V dropped 2 bases and J dropped 6 bases, with 11 bases sitting between them. Looked up from germline, CDR1 is SGHTA and CDR2 is FQGTGA.

In this sample, this clonotype turned up many times. The gene calls are TRBV19 and TRBJ2-2; TRBD2 matches 8 bases. CDR3 length equals 18 residues. From germline, CDR1 is LNHDA and CDR2 SQIVND (reference sequence). Trimming cost V 5 bases and J 1 base; bases outside gene matches: 12. CDR3 coding DNA: TGTGCCAGTAGTGGCGAGCGACTAGCGCCAAGGAACACCGGGGAGCTGTTTTTT. It is translated as CASSGERLAPRNTGELFF.

This chain connects TRBV29-1 to TRBJ1-1; maybe TRBD1 (5 bases). The CDR3 sequence is 13 residues long. V was clipped by 7 bases and J by 4 bases, with 16 bases between them. Germline CDR1 is SQVTM and CDR2 is ANQGSEA. The CDR3 is CSAITTGGTEAFF. For the CDR3, the DNA is TGCAGCGCCATCACCACCGGGGGCACTGAAGCTTTCTTT.

This chain connects TRBV19 to TRBJ2-1; D might be TRBD2 (6 bases). The CDR3 sequence is 17 residues long. Germline CDR1 and CDR2: LNHDA and SQIVND (reference sequence). The V end lost 4 bases, the J end lost 2 bases, and 18 bases lay between the germline ends. CDR3 sequence: CASSTPTLGEAYNEQFF. In nucleotides, the CDR3 is TGTGCCAGTAGTACCCCGACTCTCGGGGAGGCCTACAATGAGCAGTTCTTC. Variable domain in full (rest from reference TRBV19 and TRBJ2-1): DGGITQSPKYLFRKEGQNVTLSCEQNLNHDAMYWYRQDPGQGLRLIYYSQIVNDFQKGDIAEGYSVSREKKESFPLTVTSAQKNPTAFYLCASSTPTLGEAYNEQFFGPGTRLTVL.